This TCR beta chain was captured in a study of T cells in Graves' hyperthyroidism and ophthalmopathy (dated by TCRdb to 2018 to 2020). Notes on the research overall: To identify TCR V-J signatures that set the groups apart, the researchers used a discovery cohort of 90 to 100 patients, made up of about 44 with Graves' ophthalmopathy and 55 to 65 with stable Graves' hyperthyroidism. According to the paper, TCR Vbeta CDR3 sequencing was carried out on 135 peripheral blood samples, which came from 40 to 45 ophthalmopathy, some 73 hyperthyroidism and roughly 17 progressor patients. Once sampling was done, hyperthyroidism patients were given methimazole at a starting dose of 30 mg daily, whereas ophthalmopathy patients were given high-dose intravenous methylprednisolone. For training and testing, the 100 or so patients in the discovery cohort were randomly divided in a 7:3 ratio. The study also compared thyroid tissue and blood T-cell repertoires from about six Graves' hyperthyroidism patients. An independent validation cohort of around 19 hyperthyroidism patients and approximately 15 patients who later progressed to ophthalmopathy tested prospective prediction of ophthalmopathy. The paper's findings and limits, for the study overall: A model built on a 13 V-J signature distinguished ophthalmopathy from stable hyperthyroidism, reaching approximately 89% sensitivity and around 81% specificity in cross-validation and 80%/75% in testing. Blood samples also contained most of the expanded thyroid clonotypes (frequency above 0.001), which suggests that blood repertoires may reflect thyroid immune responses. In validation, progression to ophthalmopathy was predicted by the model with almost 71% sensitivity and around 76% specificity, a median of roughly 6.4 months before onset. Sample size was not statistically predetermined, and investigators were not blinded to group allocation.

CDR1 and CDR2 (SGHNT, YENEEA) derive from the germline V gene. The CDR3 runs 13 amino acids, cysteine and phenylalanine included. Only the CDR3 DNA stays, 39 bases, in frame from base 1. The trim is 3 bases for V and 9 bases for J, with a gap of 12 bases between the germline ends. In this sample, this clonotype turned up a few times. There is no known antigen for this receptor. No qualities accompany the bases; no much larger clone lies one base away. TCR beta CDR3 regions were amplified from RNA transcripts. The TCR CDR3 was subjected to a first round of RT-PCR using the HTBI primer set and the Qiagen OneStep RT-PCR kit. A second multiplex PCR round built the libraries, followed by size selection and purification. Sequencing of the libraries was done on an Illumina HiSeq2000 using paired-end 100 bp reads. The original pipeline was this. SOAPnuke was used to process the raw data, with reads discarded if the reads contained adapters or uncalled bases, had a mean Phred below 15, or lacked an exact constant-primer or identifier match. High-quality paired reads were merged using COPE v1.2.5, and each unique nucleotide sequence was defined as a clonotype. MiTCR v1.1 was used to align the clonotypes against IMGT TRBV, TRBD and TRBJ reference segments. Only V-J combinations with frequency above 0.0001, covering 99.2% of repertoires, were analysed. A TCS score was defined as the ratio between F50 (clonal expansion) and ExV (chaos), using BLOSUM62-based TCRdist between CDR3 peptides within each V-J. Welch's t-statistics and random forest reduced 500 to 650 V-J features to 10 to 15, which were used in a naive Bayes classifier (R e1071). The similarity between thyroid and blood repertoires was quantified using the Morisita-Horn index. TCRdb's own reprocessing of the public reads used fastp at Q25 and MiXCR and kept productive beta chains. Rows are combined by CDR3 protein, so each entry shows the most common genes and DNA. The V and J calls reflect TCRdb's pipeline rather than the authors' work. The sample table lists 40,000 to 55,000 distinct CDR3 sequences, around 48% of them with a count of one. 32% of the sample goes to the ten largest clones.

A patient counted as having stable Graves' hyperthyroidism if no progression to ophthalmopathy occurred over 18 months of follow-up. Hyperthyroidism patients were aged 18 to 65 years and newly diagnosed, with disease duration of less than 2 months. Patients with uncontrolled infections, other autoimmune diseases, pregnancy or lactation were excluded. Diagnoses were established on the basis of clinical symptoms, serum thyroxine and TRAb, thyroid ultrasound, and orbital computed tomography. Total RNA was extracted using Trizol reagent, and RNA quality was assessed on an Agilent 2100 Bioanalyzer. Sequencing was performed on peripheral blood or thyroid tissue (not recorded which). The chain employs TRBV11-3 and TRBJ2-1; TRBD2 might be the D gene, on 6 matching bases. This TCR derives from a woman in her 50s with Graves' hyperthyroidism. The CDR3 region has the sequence CASSLVEGSEQFF. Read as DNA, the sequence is TGTGCCAGCAGCTTGGTGGAGGGCAGTGAGCAGTTCTTC.